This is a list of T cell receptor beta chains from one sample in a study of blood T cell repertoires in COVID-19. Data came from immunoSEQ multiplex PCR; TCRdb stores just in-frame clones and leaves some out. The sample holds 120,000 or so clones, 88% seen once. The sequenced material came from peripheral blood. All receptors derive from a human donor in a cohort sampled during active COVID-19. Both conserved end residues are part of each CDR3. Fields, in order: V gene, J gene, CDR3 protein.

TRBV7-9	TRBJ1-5	CASQGGGGGNQPQHF
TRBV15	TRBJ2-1	CATSRDAGAEQFF
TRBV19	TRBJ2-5	CASSIRDETQYF
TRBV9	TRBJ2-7	CASSPRDRVSYEQYF
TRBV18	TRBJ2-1	CASSLGSSYNEQFF
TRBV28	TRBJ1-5	CASSLVQATNQPQHF
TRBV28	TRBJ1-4	CASRGQGNEKLFF
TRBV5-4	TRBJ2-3	CASSFPGGYTSTDTQYF
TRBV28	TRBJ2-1	CASSFGTSGTNEQFF
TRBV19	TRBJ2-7	CASSEGRTAISYEQYF
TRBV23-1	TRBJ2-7	CASSQSFAESHSYEQYF
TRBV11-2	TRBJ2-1	CASSLQQVSSYNEQFF
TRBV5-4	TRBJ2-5	CASSLEQGWETQYF
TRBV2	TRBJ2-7	CASRGIDRGYEQYF
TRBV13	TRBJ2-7	CASSFSPRGGIYEQYF
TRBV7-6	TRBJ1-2	CASSGTAPSEDRGDPYGYTF
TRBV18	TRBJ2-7	CASSPPIGRVFYEQYF
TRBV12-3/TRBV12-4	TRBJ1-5	CASSLGGGQPQHF
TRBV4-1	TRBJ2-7	CASSQGSSGITSYEQYF
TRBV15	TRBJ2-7	CATSRSGQLYEQYF
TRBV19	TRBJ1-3	CASSITVAGNTIYF
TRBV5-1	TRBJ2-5	CASSLNRAETQYF
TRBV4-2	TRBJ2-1	CASSQDLAGGPTGNEQFF
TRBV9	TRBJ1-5	CASGGRENQPQHF
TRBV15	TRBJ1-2	CATSRDGQGASYTF
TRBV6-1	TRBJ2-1	CASSENGGYNEQFF
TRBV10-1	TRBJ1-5	CASSESSQPQHF
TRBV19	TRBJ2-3	CASSIGPGVDTQYF
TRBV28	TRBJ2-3	CASSYPPRQYF
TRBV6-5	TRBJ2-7	CASSPRLAAYEQYF
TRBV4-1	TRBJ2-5	CASSQVQSTQETQYF
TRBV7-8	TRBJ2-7	CASIATPVLRIQGTDEQYF
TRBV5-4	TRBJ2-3	CASSGPDTDTQYF
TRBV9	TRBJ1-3	CASSVQRDRGNTIYF
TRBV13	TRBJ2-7	CASSLGQGTYEQYF
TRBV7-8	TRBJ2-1	CASSATGPTYNEQFF
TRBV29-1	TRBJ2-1	CSVEGVTIGGLGEQFF
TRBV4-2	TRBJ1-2	CASSQELATNYGYTF
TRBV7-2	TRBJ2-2	CASRGTGTGELFF
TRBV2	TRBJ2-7	CASSAWGLAGGEQYF
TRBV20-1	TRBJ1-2	CSATGYTF
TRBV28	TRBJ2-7	CATAVHGTGVGEQYF
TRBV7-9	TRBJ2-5	CASSRPHGLDPGETQYF
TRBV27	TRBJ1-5	CATWGGAGQPQHF
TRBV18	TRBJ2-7	CASSPKPGGEQYF
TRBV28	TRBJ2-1	CASRPGGGSYNEQFF
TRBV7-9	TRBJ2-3	CASSFSQGVYTQYF
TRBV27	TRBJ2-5	CASSFSGVGETQYF